The rows below give T cell receptor beta chains drawn from one sample of a study of regulatory T cells in long-lasting Graves disease. A single record per CDR3 protein comes from TCRdb applying MiXCR to the multiplex PCR reads. The sample lists 300,000 to 400,000 distinct CDR3 sequences, about 19% occurring once. The starting material was peripheral blood mononuclear cells (PBMCs), obtained when the disease was refractory, from a patient treated with antithyroid drugs. Receptors originate from a female donor with Graves disease. The CDR3 runs from the conserved cysteine through the conserved F or W. Fields, in order: clone size, D gene, V gene, J gene, CDR3 protein, CDR3 DNA. A D gene is named only where the DNA matches it firmly. The listing skips clone size in some rows; elsewhere it reads once, few, many or a size class.

clone_size: few; d_call: -; v_call: TRBV7-9; j_call: TRBJ1-2; cdr3_aa: CASSPRVTLYGYTF; cdr3_nt: TGTGCCAGCAGCCCCCGGGTGACGCTCTATGGCTACACCTTC
clone_size: -; d_call: TRBD1; v_call: TRBV19; j_call: TRBJ1-1; cdr3_aa: CASRLTGGQSPNTEAFF; cdr3_nt: TGTGCCAGTAGGCTGACAGGGGGCCAATCACCGAACACTGAAGCTTTCTTT
clone_size: few; d_call: -; v_call: TRBV19; j_call: TRBJ1-1; cdr3_aa: CASSLTGRPNTEAFF; cdr3_nt: TGTGCCAGTAGTCTCACAGGACGGCCGAACACTGAAGCTTTCTTT
clone_size: -; d_call: -; v_call: TRBV7-9; j_call: TRBJ1-6; cdr3_aa: CASSSTGNNSPLHF; cdr3_nt: TGTGCCAGCAGCTCGACTGGGAATAATTCACCCCTCCACTTT
clone_size: few; d_call: -; v_call: TRBV7-2; j_call: TRBJ1-3; cdr3_aa: CASSLVGNSGNTIYF; cdr3_nt: TGTGCCAGCAGCTTAGTTGGGAACTCTGGAAACACCATATATTTT
clone_size: many; d_call: TRBD2; v_call: TRBV27; j_call: TRBJ2-7; cdr3_aa: CASSLRGRAPYEQYF; cdr3_nt: TGTGCCAGCAGTTTACGCGGGAGGGCCCCCTACGAGCAGTACTTC
clone_size: -; d_call: -; v_call: TRBV27; j_call: TRBJ2-1; cdr3_aa: CASSSIQGSEQFF; cdr3_nt: TGTGCCAGCAGTTCAATACAGGGCAGTGAGCAGTTCTTC
clone_size: many; d_call: TRBD1; v_call: TRBV30; j_call: TRBJ2-7; cdr3_aa: CAWSYRRGTYF; cdr3_nt: TGTGCCTGGAGTTATCGCAGGGGGACGTACTTC
clone_size: -; d_call: -; v_call: TRBV6-1; j_call: TRBJ2-7; cdr3_aa: CASRGTGGGRLRGSYEQYF; cdr3_nt: TGTGCCAGCAGAGGAACAGGGGGAGGGCGACTGCGAGGTTCCTACGAGCAGTACTTC
clone_size: many; d_call: TRBD1; v_call: TRBV28; j_call: TRBJ2-2; cdr3_aa: CASKWTGEGGELFF; cdr3_nt: TGTGCCAGCAAGTGGACAGGGGAGGGCGGGGAGCTGTTTTTT
clone_size: many; d_call: -; v_call: TRBV11-2; j_call: TRBJ1-1; cdr3_aa: CASSLVFGRLNTEAFF; cdr3_nt: TGTGCCAGCAGCTTAGTTTTTGGCCGACTGAACACTGAAGCTTTCTTT
clone_size: -; d_call: -; v_call: TRBV7-2; j_call: TRBJ2-7; cdr3_aa: CASSTQGGEVYEQYF; cdr3_nt: TGTGCCAGCAGTACACAGGGCGGGGAGGTATACGAGCAGTACTTC
clone_size: many; d_call: -; v_call: TRBV7-2; j_call: TRBJ1-4; cdr3_aa: CASSLVSGPNEKLFF; cdr3_nt: TGTGCCAGCAGCTTAGTTTCGGGTCCTAATGAAAAACTGTTTTTT
clone_size: few; d_call: -; v_call: TRBV29-1; j_call: TRBJ2-5; cdr3_aa: CSVGPGRETQYF; cdr3_nt: TGCAGCGTTGGTCCGGGACGAGAGACCCAGTACTTC
clone_size: many; d_call: TRBD2; v_call: TRBV20-1; j_call: TRBJ2-7; cdr3_aa: CSARGLRGLAASYEQYF; cdr3_nt: TGCAGTGCTAGGGGGCTGCGGGGACTAGCGGCATCCTACGAGCAGTACTTC
clone_size: many; d_call: -; v_call: TRBV12-3/TRBV12-4; j_call: TRBJ1-5; cdr3_aa: CASSSRGNQPQHF; cdr3_nt: TGTGCCAGCAGTTCTCGGGGCAATCAGCCCCAGCATTTT
clone_size: many; d_call: -; v_call: TRBV3-1; j_call: TRBJ1-4; cdr3_aa: CASSQDGRGKLFF; cdr3_nt: TGTGCCAGCAGCCAAGATGGGAGGGGAAAACTGTTTTTT
clone_size: few; d_call: -; v_call: TRBV6-5; j_call: TRBJ2-7; cdr3_aa: CASSYSRQIANYEQYF; cdr3_nt: TGTGCCAGCAGTTACTCGAGGCAGATTGCCAACTACGAGCAGTACTTC
clone_size: many; d_call: TRBD1; v_call: TRBV28; j_call: TRBJ1-1; cdr3_aa: CASSLNRGQGTEAFF; cdr3_nt: TGTGCCAGCAGTCTAAACAGGGGACAGGGGACTGAAGCTTTCTTT
clone_size: -; d_call: -; v_call: TRBV15; j_call: TRBJ2-2; cdr3_aa: CATSSTGRRQGTGELFF; cdr3_nt: TGTGCCACCAGCAGCACTGGAAGGCGCCAGGGCACCGGGGAGCTGTTTTTT
clone_size: -; d_call: TRBD2; v_call: TRBV5-1; j_call: TRBJ2-7; cdr3_aa: CASSLVLAENYEQYF; cdr3_nt: TGCGCCAGCAGCTTGGTTCTAGCGGAGAATTACGAGCAGTACTTC
clone_size: -; d_call: TRBD2; v_call: TRBV25-1; j_call: TRBJ2-5; cdr3_aa: CASSRAGGGETQYF; cdr3_nt: TGTGCCAGCAGTCGTGCGGGAGGGGGTGAGACCCAGTACTTC
clone_size: -; d_call: -; v_call: TRBV12-3/TRBV12-4; j_call: TRBJ1-1; cdr3_aa: CASSSTRGWTEAFF; cdr3_nt: TGTGCCAGCAGTTCCACGAGGGGGTGGACTGAAGCTTTCTTT
clone_size: few; d_call: -; v_call: TRBV7-8; j_call: TRBJ1-6; cdr3_aa: CASSFGGAGSSPLHF; cdr3_nt: TGTGCCAGCAGCTTCGGCGGGGCAGGAAGTTCACCCCTCCACTTT
clone_size: -; d_call: -; v_call: TRBV20-1; j_call: TRBJ1-2; cdr3_aa: CSARDSSAAHYGYTF; cdr3_nt: TGCAGTGCTAGAGATTCCTCGGCGGCACACTATGGCTACACCTTC
clone_size: -; d_call: TRBD2; v_call: TRBV4-1; j_call: TRBJ2-7; cdr3_aa: CASSLTLAGGLEQYF; cdr3_nt: TGCGCCAGCAGCCTCACACTAGCGGGGGGGCTCGAGCAGTACTTC
clone_size: many; d_call: TRBD1; v_call: TRBV7-9; j_call: TRBJ2-5; cdr3_aa: CASSQRRGLKETQYF; cdr3_nt: TGTGCCAGCAGCCAGCGCAGGGGGCTGAAAGAGACCCAGTACTTC
clone_size: many; d_call: -; v_call: TRBV28; j_call: TRBJ1-6; cdr3_aa: CASSFGGRSSPLHF; cdr3_nt: TGTGCCAGCAGTTTCGGGGGAAGGAGTTCACCCCTCCACTTT
clone_size: few; d_call: -; v_call: TRBV5-1; j_call: TRBJ1-2; cdr3_aa: CASSRTATNYGYTF; cdr3_nt: TGCGCCAGCAGCCGGACAGCCACTAACTATGGCTACACCTTC
clone_size: many; d_call: TRBD1; v_call: TRBV5-1; j_call: TRBJ2-2; cdr3_aa: CASSLSPGTANTGELFF; cdr3_nt: TGCGCCAGCAGCTTGTCCCCCGGGACAGCTAACACCGGGGAGCTGTTTTTT
clone_size: -; d_call: -; v_call: TRBV6-2/TRBV6-3; j_call: TRBJ1-3; cdr3_aa: CASSELQGRNTIYF; cdr3_nt: TGTGCCAGCAGTGAATTGCAGGGGAGAAACACCATATATTTT
clone_size: many; d_call: TRBD2; v_call: TRBV18; j_call: TRBJ2-7; cdr3_aa: CASSPGGGVYEQYF; cdr3_nt: TGTGCCAGCTCACCCGGTGGGGGGGTATACGAGCAGTACTTC
clone_size: many; d_call: TRBD2; v_call: TRBV6-1; j_call: TRBJ2-5; cdr3_aa: CASSDFILAGGQETQYF; cdr3_nt: TGTGCCAGCAGTGACTTCATACTAGCGGGGGGGCAGGAGACCCAGTACTTC
clone_size: many; d_call: -; v_call: TRBV6-1; j_call: TRBJ1-4; cdr3_aa: CASRHTEWENEKLFF; cdr3_nt: TGTGCCAGCAGACACACGGAGTGGGAAAATGAAAAACTGTTTTTT
clone_size: many; d_call: TRBD1; v_call: TRBV7-9; j_call: TRBJ1-2; cdr3_aa: CASSLGQGFYGYTF; cdr3_nt: TGTGCCAGCAGTCTGGGACAGGGGTTCTATGGCTACACCTTC
clone_size: many; d_call: -; v_call: TRBV7-2; j_call: TRBJ1-2; cdr3_aa: CASSLERSYGYTF; cdr3_nt: TGTGCCAGCAGCTTAGAGCGGTCTTATGGCTACACCTTC
clone_size: -; d_call: -; v_call: TRBV7-8; j_call: TRBJ2-7; cdr3_aa: CASSLGGTDYYEQYF; cdr3_nt: TGTGCCAGCAGCTTAGGGGGGACGGACTACTACGAGCAGTACTTC
clone_size: -; d_call: TRBD2; v_call: TRBV6-1; j_call: TRBJ2-7; cdr3_aa: CAISPLLAVLSYEQYF; cdr3_nt: TGTGCCATCAGTCCCCTACTAGCGGTTTTATCCTACGAGCAGTACTTC
clone_size: many; d_call: -; v_call: TRBV28; j_call: TRBJ1-2; cdr3_aa: CASSFPLYGYTF; cdr3_nt: TGTGCCAGCAGCTTCCCCTTGTATGGCTACACCTTC
clone_size: many; d_call: -; v_call: TRBV30; j_call: TRBJ1-5; cdr3_aa: CAWSRGGVSNQPQHF; cdr3_nt: TGTGCCTGGAGCCGGGGAGGAGTGAGCAATCAGCCCCAGCATTTT
clone_size: few; d_call: -; v_call: TRBV19; j_call: TRBJ1-4; cdr3_aa: CATLRAEKLFF; cdr3_nt: TGTGCCACTCTCAGGGCTGAAAAACTGTTTTTT
clone_size: -; d_call: TRBD2; v_call: TRBV3-1; j_call: TRBJ2-5; cdr3_aa: CASSKGTSEETQYF; cdr3_nt: TGTGCCAGCAGCAAGGGGACTAGCGAAGAGACCCAGTACTTC
clone_size: many; d_call: -; v_call: TRBV6-2/TRBV6-3; j_call: TRBJ2-7; cdr3_aa: CASGDPGNEGGLYF; cdr3_nt: TGTGCCAGCGGGGATCCTGGCAACGAAGGCGGGCTGTACTTC
clone_size: many; d_call: -; v_call: TRBV12-3/TRBV12-4; j_call: TRBJ2-7; cdr3_aa: CASSSPPYEQYF; cdr3_nt: TGTGCCAGCAGTTCCCCCCCTTACGAGCAGTACTTC
clone_size: many; d_call: -; v_call: TRBV9; j_call: TRBJ1-6; cdr3_aa: CASSVDPGAYSYNSPLHF; cdr3_nt: TGTGCCAGCAGCGTAGATCCGGGGGCCTACTCCTATAATTCACCCCTCCACTTT
clone_size: many; d_call: -; v_call: TRBV10-3; j_call: TRBJ2-7; cdr3_aa: CAISDKGGHHYEQYF; cdr3_nt: TGTGCCATCAGCGACAAGGGGGGACATCACTACGAGCAGTACTTC
clone_size: many; d_call: TRBD1; v_call: TRBV11-2; j_call: TRBJ1-1; cdr3_aa: CASSSYGTGGTEAFF; cdr3_nt: TGTGCCAGCAGTTCGTACGGGACAGGGGGCACTGAAGCTTTCTTT
clone_size: -; d_call: TRBD1; v_call: TRBV19; j_call: TRBJ1-6; cdr3_aa: CASSRDRGQSSCNSPLHF; cdr3_nt: TGTGCCAGTAGTCGGGACAGGGGACAGAGCTCCTGTAATTCACCCCTCCACTTT
clone_size: -; d_call: -; v_call: TRBV5-1; j_call: TRBJ2-5; cdr3_aa: CASSSKNQGGETQYF; cdr3_nt: TGCGCCAGCAGCTCCAAAAATCAGGGAGGCGAGACCCAGTACTTC
clone_size: many; d_call: -; v_call: TRBV5-1; j_call: TRBJ2-7; cdr3_aa: CASSLTGNLPYEQYF; cdr3_nt: TGCGCCAGCAGCTTGACAGGGAATTTGCCCTACGAGCAGTACTTC
clone_size: few; d_call: -; v_call: TRBV2; j_call: TRBJ1-5; cdr3_aa: CASSRDTNQPQHF; cdr3_nt: TGTGCCAGCAGCCGGGACACAAATCAGCCCCAGCATTTT
clone_size: many; d_call: -; v_call: TRBV27; j_call: TRBJ2-7; cdr3_aa: CASSLLSGVSEQYF; cdr3_nt: TGTGCCAGCAGTTTGTTGTCGGGAGTGTCCGAGCAGTACTTC
clone_size: many; d_call: TRBD1; v_call: TRBV5-1; j_call: TRBJ1-4; cdr3_aa: CASSLTGAMWNNEKLFF; cdr3_nt: TGTGCCAGCAGCTTGACAGGGGCGATGTGGAATAATGAAAAACTGTTTTTT